This T cell receptor beta chain appears in the sequencing data of a study of control samples from healthy donors and cancer patients. The CDR3 covers 14 residues. V was trimmed by 3 bases and J by 1 base, leaving 9 bases between them. Germline V gene lookup returns CDR1 MGHRA and CDR2 YSYEKL. Measured with immunoSEQ multiplex PCR; TCRdb has only the in-frame clones, and not every one. The sample has some 130,000 clones; 75% to 95% are singletons. V and J are TRBV4-1 and TRBJ2-5; D possibly matches TRBD1 or TRBD2 (6 bases each). This receptor was obtained from a man between 18 and 35 years old in good health. Sequencing was performed on blood. The CDR3 reads CASSQRGVQETQYF. In DNA form, the CDR3 reads TGCGCCAGCAGCCAGAGGGGGGTCCAAGAGACCCAGTACTTC.